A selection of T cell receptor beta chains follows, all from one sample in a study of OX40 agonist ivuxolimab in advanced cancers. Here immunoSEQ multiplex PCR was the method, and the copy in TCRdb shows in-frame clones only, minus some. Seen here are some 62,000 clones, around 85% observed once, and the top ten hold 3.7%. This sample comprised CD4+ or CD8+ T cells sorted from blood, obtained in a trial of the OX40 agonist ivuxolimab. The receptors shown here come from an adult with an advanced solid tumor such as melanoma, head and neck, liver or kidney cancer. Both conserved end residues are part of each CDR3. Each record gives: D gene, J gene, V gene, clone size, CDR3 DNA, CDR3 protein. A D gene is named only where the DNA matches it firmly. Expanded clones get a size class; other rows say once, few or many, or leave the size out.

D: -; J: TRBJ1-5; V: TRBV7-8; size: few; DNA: TGTGCCAGCAGCTTAGAGGGTTCTTTTGAGCCCCAGCATTTT; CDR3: CASSLEGSFEPQHF
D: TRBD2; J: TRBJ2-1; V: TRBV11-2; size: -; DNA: TGTGCCAGCAGTCCGGAGCGGGGTAACAATGAGCAGTTCTTC; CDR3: CASSPERGNNEQFF
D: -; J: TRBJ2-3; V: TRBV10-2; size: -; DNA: TGCGCCAGCAGGAAAATAACAGAAGATACGCAGTATTTT; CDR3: CASRKITEDTQYF
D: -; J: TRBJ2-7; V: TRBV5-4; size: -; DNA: TGTGCCAGCAGCTACCGGTGGGACAAATCCTACGAGCAGTACTTC; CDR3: CASSYRWDKSYEQYF
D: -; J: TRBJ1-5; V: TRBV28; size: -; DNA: TGTGCCAGCAGTTCACCCGGGACCCTTCGCAATCAGCCCCAGCATTTT; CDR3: CASSSPGTLRNQPQHF
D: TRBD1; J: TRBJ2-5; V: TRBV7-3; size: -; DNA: TGTGCCAGCAGCACTAACAGGGGTGAGACCCAGTACTTC; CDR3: CASSTNRGETQYF
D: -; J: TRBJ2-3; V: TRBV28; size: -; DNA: TGTGCCAGCGGCGCCCACAGCGGCACAGATACGCAGTATTTT; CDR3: CASGAHSGTDTQYF
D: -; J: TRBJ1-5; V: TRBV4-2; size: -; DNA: TGTGCCAGCCGGCCCGGCGGCAGCAGCAATCAGCCCCAGCATTTT; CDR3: CASRPGGSSNQPQHF
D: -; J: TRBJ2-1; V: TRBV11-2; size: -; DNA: TGTGCCAGCAGCCGTTGGGATAGGGGCAATGAGCAGTTCTTC; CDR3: CASSRWDRGNEQFF
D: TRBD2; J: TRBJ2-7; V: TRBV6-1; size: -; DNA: TGTGCCAGCAGTGAGATAGCGGGAGAGAGATACGAGCAGTACTTC; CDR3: CASSEIAGERYEQYF
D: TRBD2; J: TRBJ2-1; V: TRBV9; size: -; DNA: TGTGCCAGCAGCGTAGGGGGTAGCGGGAGGGAGCAGTTCTTC; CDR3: CASSVGGSGREQFF
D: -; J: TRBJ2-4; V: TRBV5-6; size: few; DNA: TGTGCCAGCAGCGCCTGGGGGGGCCCCGGGAATCAGTACTTC; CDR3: CASSAWGGPGNQYF
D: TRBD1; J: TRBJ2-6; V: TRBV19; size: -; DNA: TGTGCCAGTACCCCCCTAGGGACAGGGTATGGCGCTGGGGCCAACGTCCTGACTTTC; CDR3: CASTPLGTGYGAGANVLTF
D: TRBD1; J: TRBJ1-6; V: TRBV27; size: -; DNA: TGTGCCAGCAGCTACAGGGGAAACAATTCACCCCTCCACTTT; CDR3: CASSYRGNNSPLHF
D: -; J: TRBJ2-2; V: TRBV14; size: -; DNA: TGTGCCAGCAGCCTAAGGTCGGGAGTCAACACCGGGGAGCTGTTTTTT; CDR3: CASSLRSGVNTGELFF
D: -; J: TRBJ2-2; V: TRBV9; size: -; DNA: TGTGCCAGCAGTGCTGCCGGGGAGCTGTTTTTT; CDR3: CASSAAGELFF
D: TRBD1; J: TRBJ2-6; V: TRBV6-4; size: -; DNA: TGTGCCAGCAGTGACCCTCCGGGACAGGGATACTCTGGGGCCAACGTCCTGACTTTC; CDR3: CASSDPPGQGYSGANVLTF
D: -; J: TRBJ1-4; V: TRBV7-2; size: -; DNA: TGTGCCAGCAGCTTAGGGGTGGCCAATGAAAAACTGTTTTTT; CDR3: CASSLGVANEKLFF
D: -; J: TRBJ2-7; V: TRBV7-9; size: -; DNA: TGTGCCAGCAGCCCCAACACCGCATCCTACGAGCAGTACTTC; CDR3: CASSPNTASYEQYF
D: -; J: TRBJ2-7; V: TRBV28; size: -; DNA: TGTGCCAGCAGTTCCGTGGGGACAATCTACGAGCAGTACTTC; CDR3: CASSSVGTIYEQYF
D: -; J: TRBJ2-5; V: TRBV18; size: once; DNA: TGTGCCAGCTCATCTCAGATGGAGACCCAGTACTTC; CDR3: CASSSQMETQYF
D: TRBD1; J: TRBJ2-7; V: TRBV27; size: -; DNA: TGTGCCAGCAGTCCCGGGACAGAGCCCTACGAGCAGTACTTC; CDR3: CASSPGTEPYEQYF
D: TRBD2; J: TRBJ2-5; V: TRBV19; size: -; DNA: TGTGCCAGTAGTATCTGGAGGCTAGCGGGAGTAGGTCAAGAGACCCAGTACTTC; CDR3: CASSIWRLAGVGQETQYF
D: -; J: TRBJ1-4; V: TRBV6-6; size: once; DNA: TGTGCCAGCAGAGGACAGTCTAATGAAAAACTGTTTTTT; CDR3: CASRGQSNEKLFF
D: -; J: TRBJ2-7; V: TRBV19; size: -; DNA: TGTGCCAGTAGTCCCAGGACAGGCGGGGCCGAGCAGTACTTC; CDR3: CASSPRTGGAEQYF
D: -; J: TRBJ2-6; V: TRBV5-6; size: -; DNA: TGTGCCAGCAGCTTGGGCCCCCCAGCCTCTGGGGCCAACGTCCTGACTTTC; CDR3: CASSLGPPASGANVLTF
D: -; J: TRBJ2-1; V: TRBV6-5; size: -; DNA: TGTGCCAGCAGTGGACCGGGACGCTCCTACAATGAGCAGTTCTTC; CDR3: CASSGPGRSYNEQFF
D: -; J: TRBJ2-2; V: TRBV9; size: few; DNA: TGTGCCAGCAGCGTAGGACACACAAACACCGGGGAGCTGTTTTTT; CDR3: CASSVGHTNTGELFF
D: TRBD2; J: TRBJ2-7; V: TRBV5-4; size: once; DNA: TGTGCCAGCAGCCCCGGGACTAGCGGGAGTCTGGAGCAGTACTTC; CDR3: CASSPGTSGSLEQYF